The 17 T cell receptor beta chains below all came from one sample that was sequenced in a study of shared T cell receptors in the human thymus. This table comes from immunoSEQ multiplex PCR, and its TCRdb copy is limited to in-frame clones, with some not included. The sample holds 55,000 to 75,000 clones, 90% to 95% seen once. What was sequenced was thymocytes. Source of these receptors: a human donor.

About this clone itself: Germline and junction disagree at one end, which may indicate a read error. The V and J genes are TRBV7-3 and TRBJ2-2, with D unclear. Germline V gives CDR1 SGHTA, CDR2 FQGTGA. The CDR3 sequence is 13 residues long. The CDR3 loop reads CAGSPKRPGELFF. DNA of the CDR3: TGTGCCGGCAGCCCTAAAAGGCCCGGGGAGCTGTTTTTT.

This clone was seen only a few times. The rearrangement joins TRBV5-6 to TRBJ2-2; perhaps TRBD1 as D (6 bases). There are 15 residues in the CDR3. Per germline, CDR1 SGHDT and CDR2 YYEEEE. Trimming shortened V by 0 bases and J by 5 bases, and 11 bases separated the two germline ends. For the CDR3, the DNA is TGTGCCAGCAGCTTGGGGGGGCCCTTGACCGGGGAGCTGTTTTTT. This codes for CASSLGGPLTGELFF.

The chain uses TRBV5-4 and TRBJ1-3; no firm D call. The CDR3 spans 17 residues. From germline, CDR1 is SGHNT and CDR2 YYREEE (reference sequence). The V gene lost 0 bases and the J gene lost 0 bases, with 13 bases spanning the gap. Here the CDR3 reads CASSLAGLSNSGNTIYF. As DNA, the CDR3 is TGTGCCAGCAGCTTGGCCGGGCTATCCAACTCTGGAAACACCATATATTTT.

The rearrangement uses TRBV15 and TRBJ2-7; 8 bases are a match to TRBD2. The trim removed 3 bases at V and 3 bases at J, leaving 10 bases unmatched. This CDR3 has 16 amino acids. The germline V gene has CDR1 LNHNV and CDR2 YYDKDF (reference sequence). CDR3 amino acids: CATSRGRAREGYEQYF. The CDR3 DNA follows: TGTGCCACCAGCAGGGGCAGGGCTCGGGAGGGCTACGAGCAGTACTTC. The full variable domain, in which reference TRBV15 and TRBJ2-7 provide the parts outside the CDR3, is DAMVIQNPRYQVTQFGKPVTLSCSQTLNHNVMYWYQQKSSQAPKLLFHYYDKDFNNEADTPDNFQSRRPNTSFCFLDIRSPGLGDTAMYLCATSRGRAREGYEQYFGPGTRLTVT.

The rearrangement joins TRBV7-4 to TRBJ1-1; 8 positions agree with TRBD1. Looked up from germline, CDR1 is SGHVT and CDR2 is SQSDAQ. This CDR3 spans 19 amino acids. The V segment lost 6 bases and the J segment 5 bases; nucleotides outside the gene matches: 23. This CDR3 is CASRGDTTGEAETWTEAFF. In DNA, the CDR3 is TGTGCCAGCAGGGGGGACACGACAGGGGAAGCCGAGACTTGGACTGAAGCTTTCTTT.

This chain uses TRBV7-2 with TRBJ2-1, with 13 positions matching TRBD2. This CDR3 region has 17 residues. Germline V lookup: CDR1 SGHTA, CDR2 FQGNSA. J gave up 8 bases and V 3 bases, and 10 bases lay outside the gene matches. CDR3 nucleotide sequence: TGTGCCAGCAGCTTGGGTCCACTAGCGGGGGGGCCGTATGAGCAGTTCTTC. It yields the protein CASSLGPLAGGPYEQFF.

This chain links TRBV5-5 with TRBJ1-1, with unresolved D. The CDR3 loop spans 14 amino acids. V lost 1 base, J lost 4 bases, and 11 bases lay in between. In germline, CDR1 is SGHKS, CDR2 YYEKEE (reference sequence). The DNA of the CDR3 is TGTGCCAGCAGCTTGTCGTCAGGAGGCACTGAAGCTTTCTTT. Encoded protein: CASSLSSGGTEAFF.

The V gene is TRBV4-3, the J gene TRBJ2-3; D is unresolved. Trimming removed 7 bases from V and 2 bases from J, with 16 bases in between. Germline CDR1 reads LGHNA; CDR2 reads YSLEER. The CDR3 length is 15 residues. CDR3 amino acids: CASTSSVKDTDTQYF. In nucleotides, the CDR3 is TGCGCCAGCACATCAAGTGTTAAGGACACAGATACGCAGTATTTT.

The CDR3 sequence is CASHDRGTEAFF. In DNA form, the CDR3 reads TGCGCCAGCCACGACAGGGGCACTGAAGCTTTCTTT. The genes are TRBV5-1 and TRBJ1-1; 8 bases map to TRBD1. V gave up 7 bases and J gave up 4 bases; unmatched junction bases: 3. From germline, CDR1 is SGHRS and CDR2 YFSETQ. The CDR3 sequence is 12 residues long.

The chain has TRBV19 and TRBJ1-3; 8 nucleotides line up with TRBD1. This CDR3 comprises 14 residues. V lost 5 bases to trimming and J lost 4 bases; unmatched junction nucleotides: 4. Germline loops: CDR1 LNHDA, CDR2 SQIVND (reference sequence). CDR3 region: CASSYDRGGNTIYF. CDR3 DNA sequence: TGTGCCAGTAGTTACGACAGGGGCGGAAACACCATATATTTT.

This rearrangement joins TRBV7-3 to TRBJ1-1, with a possible D match to TRBD1 (6 bases). CDR1 SGHTA and CDR2 FQGTGA come from the germline V gene. There are 19 residues in the CDR3. Trimming cost V 5 bases and J 0 bases, with 25 bases left between them. The CDR3 sequence: CASSPSTTTGGPMNTEAFF. CDR3 nucleotides: TGTGCCAGCAGCCCAAGCACAACGACGGGGGGGCCAATGAACACTGAAGCTTTCTTT.

The chain links TRBV6-5 to TRBJ2-4, with D perhaps TRBD2 (6 bases). Trimming cost V 0 bases and J 0 bases, with 9 bases left between them. This CDR3 comprises 16 residues. Germline V gene data show CDR1 as MNHEY and CDR2 as SVGAGI. The CDR3 is CASSYSWEVAKNIQYF. CDR3 nucleotides: TGTGCCAGCAGTTACTCGTGGGAGGTAGCCAAAAACATTCAGTACTTC.

The V and J genes are TRBV2 and TRBJ1-6; TRBD1 matches at 7 bases. The V gene end was trimmed by 6 bases and the J gene end by 5 bases; junction bases not matched to a gene: 13. Germline V CDR1 and CDR2: SNHLY, FYNNEI. The CDR3 is 17 amino acids. The CDR3 bases are TGTGCCAGCAGGGGAACAGGGGACGAGATCCATAATTCACCCCTCCACTTT. Its protein product is CASRGTGDEIHNSPLHF.

The rearrangement links TRBV18 to TRBJ2-5; TRBD2 is a possible D gene (5 bases). The CDR3 length is 13 residues. Trimming shortened V by 6 bases and J by 4 bases, and 12 bases separated the two germline ends. Germline V gene sequence: CDR1 KGHSH, CDR2 LQKENI. The CDR3 DNA reads TGTGCCAGCTCCACCCGGGAACGAGAGACCCAGTACTTC. Protein sequence: CASSTRERETQYF.

J is TRBJ1-6 and V is TRBV7-9; tentative D call: TRBD1 (6 bases). The CDR3 totals 16 residues. The germline gives CDR1 SEHNR, CDR2 FQNEAQ (reference sequence). V lost 5 bases to trimming and J lost 5 bases, with 16 bases between them. CDR3 residues: CASSPYDRFHNSPLHF. The CDR3 DNA is TGTGCCAGCAGCCCTTATGACAGGTTTCATAATTCACCCCTCCACTTT. Using reference TRBV7-9 and TRBJ1-6 for the parts outside the CDR3, the full variable domain is DTGVSQNPRHKITKRGQNVTFRCDPISEHNRLYWYRQTLGQGPEFLTYFQNEAQLEKSRLLSDRFSAERPKGSFSTLEIQRTEQGDSAMYLCASSPYDRFHNSPLHFGNGTRLTVT.

The V gene is TRBV18, the J gene TRBJ2-7, with D unresolved. CDR3 size: 13 residues. V was trimmed by 2 bases and J by 9 bases, leaving 14 bases between them. Per the germline V gene, CDR1 is KGHSH and CDR2 is LQKENI. DNA of the CDR3: TGTGCCAGCTCACCAGAGTTCCTACAGCGGCAGTACTTC. Encoded protein: CASSPEFLQRQYF.

This chain uses TRBV9 with TRBJ1-1; no clear D gene. The V and J ends lost 1 base and 0 bases respectively, with 10 bases between them. Germline-derived CDR1 and CDR2 are SGDLS and YYNGEE. This CDR3 contains 15 residues. CDR3 DNA: TGTGCCAGCAGCGTAATTCCACGGATGAACACTGAAGCTTTCTTT. Its protein product is CASSVIPRMNTEAFF. Together with reference TRBV9 and TRBJ1-1, the CDR3 gives the full variable domain: DSGVTQTPKHLITATGQRVTLRCSPRSGDLSVYWYQQSLDQGLQFLIQYYNGEERAKGNILERFSAQQFPDLHSELNLSSLELGDSALYFCASSVIPRMNTEAFFGQGTRLTVV.